The source of this TCR beta chain is a study of blood T cell repertoires in COVID-19. Study details: The analysed material was cDNA or gDNA that came from T cells, B-cell-depleted T cells, or PBMCs.

This table comes from immunoSEQ multiplex PCR, and its TCRdb copy is limited to in-frame clones, with some not included. The sample lists roughly 330,000 clones; around 86% were seen once. Germline V lookup: CDR1 SGDLS, CDR2 YYNGEE. CDR3 length: 15 residues. Trimming stripped 2 bases from V and 7 bases from J, with 13 bases between. The recovered donors of Cohort 3 showed two negative PCRs, clearance, or symptom resolution. Sequencing was performed on PBMCs or T cells enriched from blood (not recorded which). The clonotype was recovered from a woman younger than 35 who had recovered from COVID-19. The chain combines TRBV9 with TRBJ1-6; perhaps TRBD1 as D (5 bases). Written as DNA, the CDR3 is TGTGCCAGCAGCGTTGGGGGGATGAGGAATTCACCCCTCCACTTT. The encoded protein is CASSVGGMRNSPLHF.